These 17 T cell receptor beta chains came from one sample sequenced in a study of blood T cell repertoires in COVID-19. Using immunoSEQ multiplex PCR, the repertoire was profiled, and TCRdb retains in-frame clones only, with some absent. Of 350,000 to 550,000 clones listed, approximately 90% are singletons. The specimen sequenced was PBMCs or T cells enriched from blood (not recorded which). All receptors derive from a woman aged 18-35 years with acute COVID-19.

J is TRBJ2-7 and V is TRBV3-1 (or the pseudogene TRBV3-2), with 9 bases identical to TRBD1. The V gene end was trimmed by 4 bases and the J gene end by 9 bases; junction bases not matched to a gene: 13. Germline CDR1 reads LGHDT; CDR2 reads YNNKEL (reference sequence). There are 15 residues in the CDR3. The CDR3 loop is CASSLVRTGVSGQYF. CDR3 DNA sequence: TGTGCCAGCAGCCTTGTTAGGACAGGGGTCTCCGGGCAGTACTTC.

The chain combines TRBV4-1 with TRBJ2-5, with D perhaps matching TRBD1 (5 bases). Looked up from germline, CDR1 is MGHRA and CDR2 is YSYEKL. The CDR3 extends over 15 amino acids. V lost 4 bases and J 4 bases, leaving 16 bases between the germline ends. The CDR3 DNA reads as TGCGCCAGCAGCCCTCAGGACACTAAAAGAGAGACCCAGTACTTC. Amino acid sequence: CASSPQDTKRETQYF.

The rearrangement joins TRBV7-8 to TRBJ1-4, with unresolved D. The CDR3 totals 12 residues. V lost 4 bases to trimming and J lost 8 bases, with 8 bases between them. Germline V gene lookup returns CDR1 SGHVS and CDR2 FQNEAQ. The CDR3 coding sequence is TGTGCCAGCAGCTCTCCGGGGGAAAAACTGTTTTTT. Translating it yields CASSSPGEKLFF.

CDR3 nucleotides: TGTGCCAGCAGGAAAGGGACGGAGGGTGAAAAACTGTTTTTT. This codes for CASRKGTEGEKLFF. The chain couples TRBV6-5 to TRBJ1-4, with a tentative D call TRBD1 (5 bases). Germline CDR1 and CDR2: MNHEY and SVGAGI. V lost 6 bases, J lost 7 bases, and 15 bases lay in between. The CDR3 is 14 residues long.

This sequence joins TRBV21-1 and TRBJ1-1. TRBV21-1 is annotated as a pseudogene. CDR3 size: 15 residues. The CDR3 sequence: CASSKAVYSRTEAFF. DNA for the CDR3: TGTGCCAGCAGCAAAGCCGTCTACTCGAGGACTGAAGCTTTCTTT.

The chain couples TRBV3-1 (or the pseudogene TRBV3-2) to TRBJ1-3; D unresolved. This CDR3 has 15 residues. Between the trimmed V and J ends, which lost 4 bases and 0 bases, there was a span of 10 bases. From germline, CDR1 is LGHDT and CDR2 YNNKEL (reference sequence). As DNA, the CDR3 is TGTGCCAGCAGCCCCGACACCTTCTCTGGAAACACCATATATTTT. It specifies CASSPDTFSGNTIYF.

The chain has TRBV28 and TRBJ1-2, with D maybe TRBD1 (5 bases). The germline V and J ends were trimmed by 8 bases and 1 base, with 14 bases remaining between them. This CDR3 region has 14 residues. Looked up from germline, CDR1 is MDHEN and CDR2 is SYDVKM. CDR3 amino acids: CASLRQRNNYGYTF. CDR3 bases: TGTGCCAGCTTAAGACAGCGAAATAACTATGGCTACACCTTC.

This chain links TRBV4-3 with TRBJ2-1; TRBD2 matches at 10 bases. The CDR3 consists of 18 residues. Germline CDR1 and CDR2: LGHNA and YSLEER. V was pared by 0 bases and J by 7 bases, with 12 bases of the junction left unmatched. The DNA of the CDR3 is TGCGCCAGCAGCCAAGAATACGGTAGTCTAGCGGGAGTTAATGAGCAGTTCTTC. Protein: CASSQEYGSLAGVNEQFF.

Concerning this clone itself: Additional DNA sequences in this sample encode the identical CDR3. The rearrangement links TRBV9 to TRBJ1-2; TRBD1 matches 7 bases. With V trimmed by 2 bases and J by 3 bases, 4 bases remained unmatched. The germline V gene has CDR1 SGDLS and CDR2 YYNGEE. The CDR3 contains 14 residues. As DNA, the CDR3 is TGTGCCAGCAGCGTTGGTACAGGGGACTATGGCTACACCTTC. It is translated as CASSVGTGDYGYTF.

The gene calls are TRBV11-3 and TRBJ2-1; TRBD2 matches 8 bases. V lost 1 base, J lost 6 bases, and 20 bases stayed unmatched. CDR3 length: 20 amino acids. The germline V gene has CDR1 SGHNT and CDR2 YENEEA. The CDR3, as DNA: TGTGCCAGCAGCTTAGGTCCTTCCAGCGGGAGTGGATGGAGGCCCAATGAGCAGTTCTTC. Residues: CASSLGPSSGSGWRPNEQFF.

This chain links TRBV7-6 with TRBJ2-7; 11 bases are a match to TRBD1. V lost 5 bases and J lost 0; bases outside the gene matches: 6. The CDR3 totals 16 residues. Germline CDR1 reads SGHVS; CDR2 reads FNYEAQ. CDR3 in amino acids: CASSPGQGVRSYEQYF. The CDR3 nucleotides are TGTGCCAGCAGCCCGGGACAGGGGGTTCGCTCCTACGAGCAGTACTTC.

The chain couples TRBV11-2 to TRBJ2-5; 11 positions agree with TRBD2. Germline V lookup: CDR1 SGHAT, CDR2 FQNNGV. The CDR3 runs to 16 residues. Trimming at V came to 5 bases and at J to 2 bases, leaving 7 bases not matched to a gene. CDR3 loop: CASSPRLAGKQETQYF. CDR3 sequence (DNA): TGTGCCAGCAGCCCGCGACTAGCGGGGAAGCAAGAGACCCAGTACTTC. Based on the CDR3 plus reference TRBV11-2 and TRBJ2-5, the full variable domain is EAGVAQSPRYKIIEKRQSVAFWCNPISGHATLYWYQQILGQGPKLLIQFQNNGVVDDSQLPKDRFSAERLKGVDSTLKIQPAKLEDSAVYLCASSPRLAGKQETQYFGPGTRLLVL.

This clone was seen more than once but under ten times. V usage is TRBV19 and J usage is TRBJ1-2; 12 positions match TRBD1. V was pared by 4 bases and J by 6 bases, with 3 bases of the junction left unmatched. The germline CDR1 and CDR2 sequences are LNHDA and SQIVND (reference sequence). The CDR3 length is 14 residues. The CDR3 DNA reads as TGTGCCAGTAGTAGGGACAGGGGGCGGCATGGCTACACCTTC. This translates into CASSRDRGRHGYTF.

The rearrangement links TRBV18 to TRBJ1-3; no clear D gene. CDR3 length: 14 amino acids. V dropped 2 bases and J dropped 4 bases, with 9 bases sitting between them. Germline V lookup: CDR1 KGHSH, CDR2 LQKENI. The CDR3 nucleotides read TGTGCCAGCTCACCAGGACTCATCGGAAACACCATATATTTT. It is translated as CASSPGLIGNTIYF.

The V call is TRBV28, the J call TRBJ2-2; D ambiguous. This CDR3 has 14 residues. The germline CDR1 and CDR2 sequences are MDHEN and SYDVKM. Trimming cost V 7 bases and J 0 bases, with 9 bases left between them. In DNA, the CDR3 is TGTGCCAGCATTTCGAGCGCGAACACCGGGGAGCTGTTTTTT. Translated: CASISSANTGELFF.

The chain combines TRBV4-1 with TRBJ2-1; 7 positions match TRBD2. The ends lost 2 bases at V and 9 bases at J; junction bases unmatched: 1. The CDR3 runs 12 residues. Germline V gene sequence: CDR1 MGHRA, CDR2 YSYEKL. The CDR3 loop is CASSQTSVEQFF. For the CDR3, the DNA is TGCGCCAGCAGCCAAACTAGCGTTGAGCAGTTCTTC.

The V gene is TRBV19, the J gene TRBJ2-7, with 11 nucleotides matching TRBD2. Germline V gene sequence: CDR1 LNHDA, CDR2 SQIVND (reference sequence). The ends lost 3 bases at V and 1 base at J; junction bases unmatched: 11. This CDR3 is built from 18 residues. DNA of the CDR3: TGTGCCAGTAGTATCCGCTCTCTAGCGGGAGGTCCTTCCTACGAGCAGTACTTC. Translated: CASSIRSLAGGPSYEQYF.